This T cell receptor (beta chain) originates from a study of shared clonotypes between healthy human individuals. Study-wide background: Each donor had three CD4 naive, three CD4 memory, two CD8 naive and one CD8 memory plate.

Deletions cut 3 bases from V and 1 base from J, with 15 bases between. Germline lookup yields CDR1 MNHNS and CDR2 SASEGT. CDR3 length: 16 amino acids. In this sample, this clone turned up once. Clones were sequenced by immunoSEQ multiplex PCR, and TCRdb holds only the in-frame ones, with some missing. Of approximately 740,000 clones listed, about 74% are singletons. The sample consisted of memory CD4+ T cells sorted from blood. Stated subset: CD45RA-negative fraction. The gene calls are TRBV6-1 and TRBJ1-2, with D unclear. The receptor comes from a woman under 40 in good health. The CDR3 loop is CASSERSWVGNYGYTF. In DNA, the CDR3 is TGTGCCAGCAGTGAGCGCAGCTGGGTGGGTAACTATGGCTACACCTTC.